A single sample is the source of the 32 T cell receptor beta chains below, sequenced in a study of identical twins. A single record per CDR3 protein comes from TCRdb applying MiXCR to the 5' RACE reads. The table includes around 480,000 distinct CDR3 sequences, 13% to 15% detected once. The sample was also linked to a second study, of yellow fever vaccine responses in identical twins.

Sequencing input: CD4+ T cells sorted from blood. The source of these receptors is a young woman in good health.

This clonotype was recorded many times. The V and J genes are TRBV11-2 and TRBJ1-1; D is undetermined. V lost 0 bases and J lost 6, with 11 bases in between. The CDR3 contains 14 residues. Germline assignment: CDR1 SGHAT and CDR2 FQNNGV. This CDR3 is CASSLEPTGAEAFF. CDR3 nucleotides: TGTGCCAGCAGCTTAGAGCCCACCGGCGCTGAAGCTTTCTTT.

J is TRBJ2-7 and V is TRBV4-1; D may be TRBD2 (6 bases). Per the germline V gene, CDR1 is MGHRA and CDR2 is YSYEKL. Between the trimmed V and J ends, which lost 8 bases and 0 bases, there was a span of 11 bases. The CDR3 runs to 13 residues. The CDR3 DNA reads as TGCGCCAGCGCCCGGGACTCCTCCTACGAGCAGTACTTC. Its translation: CASARDSSYEQYF.

The sample holds a few counts of this clonotype. The V call is TRBV7-9, the J call TRBJ1-2; D is ambiguous. V was trimmed by 1 base and J by 4 bases, leaving 10 bases between them. The germline V gene has CDR1 SEHNR and CDR2 FQNEAQ (reference sequence). This CDR3 has 14 residues. The CDR3 region is CASSLETDFYGYTF. The CDR3 DNA follows: TGTGCCAGCAGCTTAGAAACAGACTTCTATGGCTACACCTTC.

This clonotype was picked up a small number of times. This chain connects TRBV6-2 or TRBV6-3 to TRBJ2-5, with 8 bases aligning to TRBD2. Trimming cost V 6 bases and J 5 bases; bases outside gene matches: 8. The length of the CDR3 is 14 residues. Germline CDR1 is MNHEY and CDR2 is SVGEGT. CDR3 nucleotides: TGTGCCAGCAGAACCGGGACTAGGTCGGAGACCCAGTACTTC. Translating gives CASRTGTRSETQYF.

J is TRBJ1-5 and V is TRBV6-2 or TRBV6-3, with D tentatively TRBD1 (6 bases). The CDR3 length is 13 residues. Germline V gene data show CDR1 as MNHEY and CDR2 as SVGEGT. V was clipped by 4 bases and J by 6 bases, with 10 bases between them. The CDR3, as DNA: TGTGCCAGCAGTTCCACAGGGACTCAGCCCCAGCATTTT. It encodes CASSSTGTQPQHF.

The sample holds a few counts of this clonotype. This chain joins TRBV4-1 and TRBJ2-2; the D gene is possibly TRBD2 (5 bases). Germline CDR1 and CDR2: MGHRA and YSYEKL. The V end was cut by 4 bases, the J end by 6 bases, with 15 bases between. The CDR3 spans 15 residues. The CDR3 bases are TGCGCCAGCAGCCCCTGGGGAGAGGGTTCCGGGGAGCTGTTTTTT. The encoded protein is CASSPWGEGSGELFF.

This clonotype was found a few times. This rearrangement joins TRBV14 to TRBJ2-1, with a possible D match to TRBD2 (6 bases). The CDR3 is 16 residues long. The germline V gene has CDR1 SGHDN and CDR2 FVKESK. Trimming removed 1 base at V and 0 bases at J, with 10 bases between. CDR3 protein: CASSQAAGSSYNEQFF. CDR3 nucleotide sequence: TGTGCCAGCAGCCAAGCCGCGGGGAGCTCCTACAATGAGCAGTTCTTC.

This clonotype was observed at least ten times. The chain joins TRBV5-1 to TRBJ1-3; 7 nucleotides line up with TRBD1. Germline V lookup: CDR1 SGHRS, CDR2 YFSETQ. The CDR3 is 14 residues long. V was pared by 0 bases and J by 8 bases, with 5 bases of the junction left unmatched. The CDR3 DNA reads as TGCGCCAGCAGCTTGGGCGACAGGGCAGACACCATATATTTT. Its protein product is CASSLGDRADTIYF.

This clonotype was seen a handful of times. This sequence joins TRBV5-1 and TRBJ2-2; D not resolved. The length of the CDR3 is 15 residues. Germline loops: CDR1 SGHRS, CDR2 YFSETQ. Trimming cost V 0 bases and J 8 bases, with 14 bases left between them. Written as DNA, the CDR3 is TGCGCCAGCAGCTTGGCGGTCTCCCCAAGGGGGGAGCTGTTTTTT. Translating it yields CASSLAVSPRGELFF.

The rearrangement joins TRBV2 to TRBJ2-1, with 13 bases matching TRBD2. With V trimmed by 6 bases and J by 12 bases, 11 bases remained unmatched. The germline CDR1 and CDR2 sequences are SNHLY and FYNNEI. This CDR3 contains 15 residues. The CDR3, as DNA: TGTGCCAGCAGGGAAACTAGCGGGGGGGCCCGGTTGCAGTTCTTC. Its protein product is CASRETSGGARLQFF.

This clonotype turned up a few times. This chain joins TRBV3-1 and TRBJ2-7; no clear D. Germline lookup yields CDR1 LGHDT and CDR2 YNNKEL (reference sequence). The V end lost 3 bases, the J end lost 3 bases, and 12 bases lay between the germline ends. CDR3 length: 14 amino acids. The CDR3 DNA sequence: TGTGCCAGCAGCCACGCCTACAGATTCTACGAGCAGTACTTC. Protein sequence: CASSHAYRFYEQYF.

This chain links TRBV4-2 with TRBJ2-3; D perhaps matches TRBD2 (6 bases). Trimming shortened V by 0 bases and J by 3 bases, and 13 bases separated the two germline ends. This CDR3 region has 16 residues. Germline V lookup: CDR1 LGHNA, CDR2 YNFKEQ. This chain's CDR3 is CASSQDGAGMTDTQYF. The CDR3 DNA sequence: TGTGCCAGCAGCCAAGATGGGGCGGGAATGACAGATACGCAGTATTTT.

The chain is built from TRBV20-1 and TRBJ2-5; D unclear. The CDR3 covers 11 residues. V lost 3 bases, J lost 5 bases, and 7 bases lay in between. The germline CDR1 and CDR2 sequences are DFQATT and SNEGSKA (reference sequence). CDR3 in DNA: TGCAGTGCTAGCTTTCTGGAGACCCAGTACTTC. Amino acid sequence: CSASFLETQYF.

This clonotype was picked up many times. The J gene is TRBJ2-3, the V gene TRBV29-1; no definite D call. The CDR3 spans 14 residues. Trimming pared 3 bases from V and 5 bases from J, leaving 15 bases between. Germline CDR1 reads SQVTM; CDR2 reads ANQGSEA. The CDR3, as DNA: TGCAGCGTTGATGTTTCGAATGTGGGAGATACGCAGTATTTT. It is translated as CSVDVSNVGDTQYF.

The gene calls are TRBV29-1 and TRBJ2-1; D is ambiguous. CDR3 length: 11 residues. V gave up 5 bases and J gave up 2 bases, with 4 bases separating them. Germline V gives CDR1 SQVTM, CDR2 ANQGSEA. The CDR3 sequence is CSVSTYNEQFF. The CDR3 bases are TGCAGCGTTAGTACCTACAATGAGCAGTTCTTC.

This clonotype has just a few counts. This chain's CDR3 is CSVGGGPYEQYF. The CDR3 nucleotides are TGCAGCGTTGGAGGGGGCCCCTACGAGCAGTACTTC. The chain uses TRBV29-1 and TRBJ2-7, with 7 bases fitting TRBD1. This CDR3 has 12 amino acids. With V trimmed by 4 bases and J by 2 bases, 2 bases remained unmatched. Germline-derived CDR1 and CDR2 are SQVTM and ANQGSEA.

This clonotype was seen a few times. The chain couples TRBV9 to TRBJ2-3; 7 bases agree with TRBD1. CDR1 SGDLS and CDR2 YYNGEE come from the germline V gene. Losses at the gene ends were 0 bases for V and 4 bases for J; bases not matched to a gene: 2. The CDR3 extends over 14 amino acids. CDR3 region: CASSVGTGADTQYF. Here the CDR3 DNA reads TGTGCCAGCAGCGTAGGTACAGGGGCAGATACGCAGTATTTT.

The CDR3 here is CATSRDGAGRDYEQYF. The DNA of the CDR3 is TGTGCCACCAGCAGAGATGGGGCAGGGAGGGACTACGAGCAGTACTTC. The gene calls are TRBV15 and TRBJ2-7, with 7 bases that match TRBD2. The V and J ends lost 0 bases and 3 bases, in that order; junction bases with no gene match: 8. CDR3 length: 16 amino acids. Germline V gene data show CDR1 as LNHNV and CDR2 as YYDKDF (reference sequence).

This clonotype was seen a few times. CDR3 sequence reads: CAWSVKGGTDTQYF. Written as DNA, the CDR3 is TGTGCCTGGAGTGTAAAGGGCGGAACAGATACGCAGTATTTT. This chain links TRBV30 with TRBJ2-3; D gene unclear. With 0 bases removed from V and 3 bases from J, the gap between germline ends came to 10 bases. Per the germline V gene, CDR1 is GTSNPN and CDR2 is SVGIG (reference sequence). The CDR3 has 14 amino acids.

This clonotype has just one count. The chain carries TRBV2 and TRBJ2-3, with D possibly matching TRBD2 (6 bases). The CDR3 extends over 15 amino acids. Trimming cost V 3 bases and J 6 bases, with 16 bases left between them. The V gene's germline CDR1 is SNHLY and CDR2 FYNNEI. CDR3 loop: CASSERAGLWDTQYF. CDR3 bases: TGTGCCAGCAGTGAGCGAGCGGGCTTATGGGATACGCAGTATTTT. The whole variable domain, filled in from reference TRBV2 and TRBJ2-3, reads EPEVTQTPSHQVTQMGQEVILRCVPISNHLYFYWYRQILGQKVEFLVSFYNNEISEKSEIFDDQFSVERPDGSNFTLKIRSTKLEDSAMYFCASSERAGLWDTQYFGPGTRLTVL.

The chain is built from TRBV20-1 and TRBJ2-4, with 12 bases fitting TRBD2. Germline V CDR1 and CDR2: DFQATT, SNEGSKA (reference sequence). The CDR3 extends over 16 amino acids. In DNA form, the CDR3 reads TGCAGCACTGGACTAGCGGGATCTGGAGGCAAAAACATTCAGTACTTC. Amino acids: CSTGLAGSGGKNIQYF.

This clonotype came up a few times. The chain recombines TRBV6-2 or TRBV6-3 with TRBJ2-7, with TRBD2 matching 8 bases. This CDR3 spans 14 amino acids. Germline lookup yields CDR1 MNHEY and CDR2 SVGEGT. The trim removed 6 bases at V and 7 bases at J, leaving 11 bases unmatched. In nucleotides, the CDR3 is TGTGCCAGCAGGCCCCCGGGGGGGGCTCGGGAGCAGTACTTC. Translating it yields CASRPPGGAREQYF.

This clonotype was seen only a few times. In nucleotides, the CDR3 is TGTGCCAGCAGCGTAGCAGGAGCAGGATACTATGGCTACACCTTC. Encoded protein: CASSVAGAGYYGYTF. This chain links TRBV9 with TRBJ1-2; the D is unclear. The CDR3 runs 15 residues. The V end lost 0 bases, the J end lost 3 bases, and 12 bases lay between the germline ends. Germline V CDR1 and CDR2: SGDLS, YYNGEE.

V usage is TRBV2 and J usage is TRBJ2-3; no reliable D call. The germline V and J ends were trimmed by 8 bases and 4 bases, with 22 bases remaining between them. Germline values: CDR1 SNHLY, CDR2 FYNNEI. This CDR3 is 16 amino acids long. The CDR3 protein is CASEESNPVTSDTQYF. The CDR3 DNA reads TGTGCCAGCGAGGAAAGCAACCCCGTAACGTCAGATACGCAGTATTTT.

This clonotype was seen only a few times. J is TRBJ1-1 and V is TRBV14; D is possibly TRBD1 (5 bases). The V and J ends lost 4 bases and 11 bases respectively, with 11 bases between them. This CDR3 is built from 11 residues. Germline-derived CDR1 and CDR2 are SGHDN and FVKESK. CDR3 DNA: TGTGCCAGCAGCCCCGGGGCCTATGCTTTCTTT. Encoded protein: CASSPGAYAFF. The entire variable domain, with the rest obtained from reference TRBV14 and TRBJ1-1, is as follows: EAGVTQFPSHSVIEKGQTVTLRCDPISGHDNLYWYRRVMGKEIKFLLHFVKESKQDESGMPNNRFLAERTGGTYSTLKVQPAELEDSGVYFCASSPGAYAFFGQGTRLTVV.

This clonotype was observed many times. This sequence joins TRBV12-3 or TRBV12-4 and TRBJ1-6; TRBD1 matches 7 bases. V dropped 6 bases and J dropped 5; count of bases not matched to a gene: 7. This CDR3 spans 15 amino acids. For the CDR3, the DNA is TGTGCCAGCAGATCCGGGACAGTAGATAATTCACCCCTCCACTTT. Translation gives CASRSGTVDNSPLHF.

This clonotype was recorded many times. A much larger clone differs by one base, so this may be a read error. V usage is TRBV14 and J usage is TRBJ2-3; no reliable D call. V was pared by 3 bases and J by 0 bases, with 1 base between. Germline assignment: CDR1 SGHDN and CDR2 FVKESK. The CDR3 has 12 amino acids. In DNA form, the CDR3 reads TGTGCCAGCAGCCATAGCACAGATACGCAGTATTTT. It is translated as CASSHSTDTQYF.

The CDR3 nucleotides are TGTGCCAGCAGTTTAGGTCGGAAACCCACAGATACGCAGTATTTT. Its protein product is CASSLGRKPTDTQYF. The chain is built from TRBV27 and TRBJ2-3; unclear D gene. Trimming removed 2 bases at V and 2 bases at J, with 11 bases between. The CDR3 length is 15 residues. CDR1 and CDR2 from the germline V gene are MNHEY and SMNVEV (reference sequence).

This clonotype was seen a handful of times. This chain connects TRBV4-3 to TRBJ2-5, with 7 bases fitting TRBD1. Germline CDR1 LGHNA, CDR2 YSLEER. Trimming cost V 2 bases and J 4 bases; bases outside gene matches: 1. This CDR3 comprises 13 residues. CDR3 protein: CASSQNRGETQYF. CDR3 sequence (DNA): TGCGCCAGCAGCCAAAACAGGGGAGAGACCCAGTACTTC.

This clonotype was counted at least ten times. This chain links TRBV5-5 with TRBJ2-7; D is perhaps TRBD1 (6 bases). Germline V lookup: CDR1 SGHKS, CDR2 YYEKEE (reference sequence). This CDR3 spans 12 amino acids. Trimming removed 3 bases from V and 6 bases from J, with 10 bases in between. The CDR3 loop is CASSWGTFEQYF. In DNA form, the CDR3 reads TGTGCCAGCAGCTGGGGGACATTCGAGCAGTACTTC.

This rearrangement joins TRBV20-1 to TRBJ2-7, with D tentatively TRBD1 or TRBD2 (5 bases each). Germline V CDR1 and CDR2: DFQATT, SNEGSKA (reference sequence). Trimming cost V 1 base and J 3 bases, with 22 bases left between them. There are 17 residues in the CDR3. The CDR3 DNA follows: TGCAGTGCTAGAGTTGGGCGAGGATGGGGGACCCTCTACGAGCAGTACTTC. Translating gives CSARVGRGWGTLYEQYF.

In this sample, this clonotype turned up many times. The rearrangement uses TRBV6-1 and TRBJ2-5; 13 positions match TRBD2. The CDR3 loop spans 15 amino acids. Trimming took 6 bases from V and 2 from J; bases not matched to a gene: 3. Germline V gives CDR1 MNHNS, CDR2 SASEGT. The CDR3: CASSMGLAGQETQYF. Here the CDR3 DNA reads TGTGCCAGCAGCATGGGACTAGCGGGACAAGAGACCCAGTACTTC.